A selection of T cell receptor beta chains follows, all from one sample in a study of OX40 agonist ivuxolimab in advanced cancers. Clones were read by immunoSEQ multiplex PCR, and TCRdb kept only the in-frame ones, dropping some. The table records around 94,000 clones, around 85% of them present only once. Sequenced here: CD4+ or CD8+ T cells sorted from blood, sampled in a trial of the OX40 agonist ivuxolimab. These receptors were collected from an adult with an advanced solid tumor such as melanoma, head and neck, liver or kidney cancer. The CDR3 runs from the conserved cysteine through the conserved F or W. D genes are given only for firm matches. Clone size is shown for a subset of rows, as once, few, many or a class of expanded clone.

CDR3: CASSDTGSYEQYF
DNA: TGCGCCAGCAGTGATACGGGGTCCTACGAGCAGTACTTC
J: TRBJ2-7
size: -
length: 13
V: TRBV10-1
D: -

CDR3: CASSNTGGYSNQPQHF
DNA: TGTGCCAGTAGTAATACGGGGGGCTATAGCAATCAGCCCCAGCATTTT
J: TRBJ1-5
size: -
length: 16
V: TRBV19
D: -

CDR3: CASSSETSITGGYTF
DNA: TGTGCCAGCAGCTCCGAGACATCGATCACGGGAGGCTACACCTTC
J: TRBJ1-2
size: -
length: 15
V: TRBV7-8
D: -

CDR3: CASRIGPENSPLHF
DNA: TGTGCCAGCAGGATTGGGCCAGAAAATTCACCCCTCCACTTT
J: TRBJ1-6
size: -
length: 14
V: TRBV5-4
D: -

CDR3: CAWSVSRYNEQFF
DNA: TGTGCCTGGAGTGTCTCCAGGTACAATGAGCAGTTCTTC
J: TRBJ2-1
size: -
length: 13
V: TRBV30
D: -

CDR3: CASGGERETQYF
DNA: TGTGCCAGCGGGGGAGAGAGGGAGACCCAGTACTTC
J: TRBJ2-5
size: -
length: 12
V: TRBV5-4
D: -

CDR3: CASSLGRSEAFF
DNA: TGTGCCAGCAGCCTGGGACGGAGTGAAGCTTTCTTT
J: TRBJ1-1
size: -
length: 12
V: TRBV6-6
D: -

CDR3: CASRSQGRDIQYF
DNA: TGTGCCAGCAGATCACAGGGGCGGGACATTCAGTACTTC
J: TRBJ2-4
size: -
length: 13
V: TRBV6-5
D: TRBD1

CDR3: CASSFRGSGSNNEQFF
DNA: TGTGCCAGCAGCTTTCGTGGGAGCGGGAGTAACAATGAGCAGTTCTTC
J: TRBJ2-1
size: once
length: 16
V: TRBV11-2
D: TRBD2

CDR3: CASSRDGTSGNNEQFF
DNA: TGCGCCAGCAGCCGCGACGGGACTAGCGGGAATAATGAGCAGTTCTTC
J: TRBJ2-1
size: few
length: 16
V: TRBV5-1
D: TRBD2

CDR3: CASSLDQKETQYF
DNA: TGTGCCAGCAGCTTAGATCAAAAAGAGACCCAGTACTTC
J: TRBJ2-5
size: -
length: 13
V: TRBV7-9
D: -

CDR3: CASSIIAGVSTGELFF
DNA: TGTGCCAGTAGTATCATAGCGGGAGTGAGCACCGGGGAGCTGTTTTTT
J: TRBJ2-2
size: few
length: 16
V: TRBV19
D: TRBD2

CDR3: CASSIGLYNEQFF
DNA: TGTGCCAGTAGTATTGGGCTTTACAATGAGCAGTTCTTC
J: TRBJ2-1
size: -
length: 13
V: TRBV19
D: -

CDR3: CASLKRDSNEKLFF
DNA: TGTGCCAGCCTTAAGCGGGACAGTAATGAAAAACTGTTTTTT
J: TRBJ1-4
size: -
length: 14
V: TRBV13
D: TRBD1

CDR3: CASSELALRAGVGETQYF
DNA: TGTGCCAGCAGTGAATTGGCCCTGAGGGCGGGAGTTGGAGAGACCCAGTACTTC
J: TRBJ2-5
size: -
length: 18
V: TRBV6-1
D: TRBD2

CDR3: CASSSGTSDSPLHF
DNA: TGTGCCAGCAGCTCGGGCACGAGCGATTCACCCCTCCACTTT
J: TRBJ1-6
size: -
length: 14
V: TRBV5-6
D: -

CDR3: CAQHNRRDPKDEQFF
DNA: TGTGCCCAGCATAATAGGCGGGACCCGAAGGATGAGCAGTTCTTC
J: TRBJ2-1
size: -
length: 15
V: TRBV5-4
D: -

CDR3: CSVWTGGDTGELFF
DNA: TGCAGCGTTTGGACAGGGGGCGACACCGGGGAGCTGTTTTTT
J: TRBJ2-2
size: -
length: 14
V: TRBV29-1
D: TRBD1

CDR3: CASSRLISTDTQYF
DNA: TGTGCCAGCAGCCGATTGATCAGCACAGATACGCAGTATTTT
J: TRBJ2-3
size: -
length: 14
V: TRBV11-2
D: -

CDR3: CASSFGGGTPGANVLTF
DNA: TGTGCCAGCAGTTTTGGGGGGGGGACACCTGGGGCCAACGTCCTGACTTTC
J: TRBJ2-6
size: -
length: 17
V: TRBV27
D: -

CDR3: CASSLVFGIPEAFF
DNA: TGTGCCAGCAGCTTGGTCTTCGGGATTCCTGAAGCTTTCTTT
J: TRBJ1-1
size: few
length: 14
V: TRBV5-5
D: -

CDR3: CASSQDSGRAEQYF
DNA: TGCGCCAGCAGCCAAGATAGCGGGAGGGCCGAGCAGTACTTC
J: TRBJ2-7
size: -
length: 14
V: TRBV4-3
D: TRBD2

CDR3: CASSPTGDQGTQYF
DNA: TGTGCCAGCTCACCTACCGGGGATCAGGGGACCCAGTACTTC
J: TRBJ2-5
size: -
length: 14
V: TRBV18
D: -

CDR3: CASAVAENEKLFF
DNA: TGCGCCAGCGCGGTGGCGGAAAATGAAAAACTGTTTTTT
J: TRBJ1-4
size: -
length: 13
V: TRBV5-1
D: -

CDR3: CASSIASTSYEQYF
DNA: TGTGCCAGCAGTATCGCCAGTACCTCCTACGAGCAGTACTTC
J: TRBJ2-7
size: -
length: 14
V: TRBV7-2
D: -

CDR3: CASSAGTSRYEQYF
DNA: TGTGCCAGCAGCGCCGGGACTAGCAGATACGAGCAGTACTTC
J: TRBJ2-7
size: -
length: 14
V: TRBV9
D: TRBD2

CDR3: CASSETVNEQFF
DNA: TGTGCCAGCAGTGAAACTGTCAATGAGCAGTTCTTC
J: TRBJ2-1
size: -
length: 12
V: TRBV6-1
D: -

CDR3: CASSFPGDPVEKLFF
DNA: TGTGCCAGCAGTTTCCCGGGGGACCCCGTCGAAAAACTGTTTTTT
J: TRBJ1-4
size: -
length: 15
V: TRBV7-8
D: -

CDR3: CASSEGLTQETQYF
DNA: TGTGCCAGCAGTGAGGGACTTACGCAAGAGACCCAGTACTTC
J: TRBJ2-5
size: -
length: 14
V: TRBV2
D: -

CDR3: CASSWMTGGVNYGYTF
DNA: TGCGCCAGCAGCTGGATGACAGGGGGCGTTAACTATGGCTACACCTTC
J: TRBJ1-2
size: -
length: 16
V: TRBV5-1
D: TRBD1

CDR3: CASSLVRLAGYNEQFF
DNA: TGTGCCAGCAGCTTAGTTCGACTAGCGGGATACAATGAGCAGTTCTTC
J: TRBJ2-1
size: once
length: 16
V: TRBV7-2
D: TRBD2

CDR3: CASSVDGYEQYF
DNA: TGTGCCAGCAGTGTGGACGGCTACGAGCAGTACTTC
J: TRBJ2-7
size: -
length: 12
V: TRBV6-1
D: -

CDR3: CANGPGQTYEQYF
DNA: TGTGCCAACGGGCCGGGACAGACCTACGAGCAGTACTTC
J: TRBJ2-7
size: -
length: 13
V: TRBV9
D: TRBD1

CDR3: CASSVEGGSEQFF
DNA: TGTGCCAGCAGCGTGGAGGGGGGAAGTGAGCAGTTCTTC
J: TRBJ2-1
size: -
length: 13
V: TRBV9
D: -

CDR3: CASSPSPGGGGELFF
DNA: TGTGCCAGCAGCCCTAGTCCCGGGGGAGGCGGGGAGCTGTTTTTT
J: TRBJ2-2
size: -
length: 15
V: TRBV11-3
D: -

CDR3: CSVTGQGTWEQYF
DNA: TGCAGCGTTACCGGACAGGGCACCTGGGAGCAGTACTTC
J: TRBJ2-7
size: -
length: 13
V: TRBV29-1
D: TRBD1

CDR3: CASSLVRGGYEQYF
DNA: TGTGCCAGCAGTTTAGTGAGGGGAGGTTACGAGCAGTACTTC
J: TRBJ2-7
size: -
length: 14
V: TRBV27
D: -

CDR3: CASTIGTVNTEAFF
DNA: TGTGCCAGTACCATAGGGACGGTGAACACTGAAGCTTTCTTT
J: TRBJ1-1
size: -
length: 14
V: TRBV19
D: -

CDR3: CASSPGGGSYNEQFF
DNA: TGTGCCAGCAGCCCCGGTGGCGGGAGTTACAATGAGCAGTTCTTC
J: TRBJ2-1
size: -
length: 15
V: TRBV7-3
D: TRBD2

CDR3: CASSLKQGRETQYF
DNA: TGTGCCAGCAGCTTGAAGCAGGGGCGGGAGACCCAGTACTTC
J: TRBJ2-5
size: -
length: 14
V: TRBV5-6
D: -

CDR3: CASSLEGFEQFF
DNA: TGTGCCAGCAGCTTAGAGGGATTTGAGCAGTTCTTC
J: TRBJ2-1
size: -
length: 12
V: TRBV7-9
D: -

CDR3: CAIKNSTDTQYF
DNA: TGTGCCATCAAGAATAGCACAGATACGCAGTATTTT
J: TRBJ2-3
size: -
length: 12
V: TRBV10-3
D: -

CDR3: CASSLGTGKVSGANVLTF
DNA: TGTGCCAGCAGCTTAGGAACGGGAAAGGTCTCTGGGGCCAACGTCCTGACTTTC
J: TRBJ2-6
size: -
length: 18
V: TRBV7-9
D: -

CDR3: CASSLVIAGSSDTQYF
DNA: TGCGCCAGCAGCTTGGTGATAGCGGGATCGTCAGATACGCAGTATTTT
J: TRBJ2-3
size: -
length: 16
V: TRBV5-1
D: TRBD2

CDR3: CATRRGQGASNEQFF
DNA: TGTGCCACCCGACGAGGACAGGGGGCATCGAATGAGCAGTTCTTC
J: TRBJ2-1
size: few
length: 15
V: TRBV10-3
D: TRBD1

CDR3: CASTPGSGWATQYF
DNA: TGTGCCAGCACCCCGGGGTCTGGTTGGGCGACCCAGTACTTC
J: TRBJ2-5
size: -
length: 14
V: TRBV2
D: -

CDR3: CASSLFAGELFF
DNA: TGTGCCAGCAGCTTGTTTGCCGGGGAGCTGTTTTTT
J: TRBJ2-2
size: -
length: 12
V: TRBV5-5
D: -

CDR3: CASSSDGPGGTPAGTQYF
DNA: TGTGCCAGCAGCTCCGACGGCCCCGGGGGGACGCCGGCGGGGACCCAGTACTTC
J: TRBJ2-5
size: -
length: 18
V: TRBV7-8
D: TRBD2

CDR3: CASSAPGTGDFGELFF
DNA: TGTGCCAGCAGCGCTCCTGGGACAGGGGATTTCGGGGAGCTGTTTTTT
J: TRBJ2-2
size: once
length: 16
V: TRBV9
D: TRBD1